Included here is one TCR beta chain sequence, with context. The data were obtained in a study of blood T cell repertoires in COVID-19. TCRdb keeps only in-frame clones here, not all; method: immunoSEQ multiplex PCR. The sample carries roughly 150,000 clones, about 83% recorded once. This CDR3 has 13 residues. Germline V lookup: CDR1 SGDLS, CDR2 YYNGEE. The V gene end was trimmed by 4 bases and the J gene end by 5 bases; junction bases not matched to a gene: 4. The chain combines TRBV9 with TRBJ2-3, with 7 bases identical to TRBD1. Material: peripheral blood. This clonotype was sampled from a man between 60 and 75 years old with acute or convalescent COVID-19. The CDR3 DNA is TGTGCCAGCAGCCCAAGACAGGGAGATACGCAGTATTTT. It codes for CASSPRQGDTQYF.